This entry lists 27 T cell receptor beta chains sequenced from one sample in a study of cytomegalovirus exposure and HLA in healthy donors. A multiplex PCR was run with 60 Vbeta primers and 13 Jbeta primers. Clones were read by immunoSEQ multiplex PCR, and TCRdb kept only the in-frame ones, dropping some. The repertoire holds 120,000 or so clones, with more than 65% as singletons. Source material: PBMCs. The receptors were gathered from a human donor in good health.

The V call is TRBV7-9, the J call TRBJ1-4, with D tentatively TRBD1 (6 bases). V lost 4 bases, J lost 4 bases, and 13 bases lay in between. CDR3 length equals 15 residues. Looked up from germline, CDR1 is SEHNR and CDR2 is FQNEAQ (reference sequence). DNA for the CDR3: TGTGCCAGCAGCTCCGGACAGCAGAGTAATGAAAAACTGTTTTTT. Translating it yields CASSSGQQSNEKLFF.

The V and J genes are TRBV6-4 and TRBJ1-1; TRBD1 matches at 10 bases. The CDR3 is made up of 15 amino acids. V dropped 4 bases and J dropped 0; count of bases not matched to a gene: 2. Germline V CDR1 and CDR2: MRHNA, SNTAGT. The DNA for the CDR3 is TGTGCCAGCAGTGGGACAGGGGGAATGAACACTGAAGCTTTCTTT. This codes for CASSGTGGMNTEAFF.

This rearrangement joins TRBV18 to TRBJ2-3; 8 bases match TRBD1. This CDR3 has 15 amino acids. CDR1 KGHSH and CDR2 LQKENI come from the germline V gene. V trimming: 3 bases; J trimming: 4 bases; junction bases outside the gene matches: 6. The DNA of the CDR3 is TGTGCCAGCTCACCCAGGACAGGGCAGGCAGATACGCAGTATTTT. This sequence encodes CASSPRTGQADTQYF.

V and J are TRBV5-5 and TRBJ2-3, with TRBD2 matching 10 bases. V lost 6 bases, J lost 0 bases, and 7 bases stayed unmatched. CDR1 and CDR2 (germline): SGHKS, YYEKEE (reference sequence). CDR3 length: 16 amino acids. CDR3 residues: CASTQLAGSSTDTQYF. CDR3 DNA: TGTGCCAGCACCCAACTAGCGGGGTCTAGCACAGATACGCAGTATTTT.

The chain combines TRBV7-6 with TRBJ1-1; maybe TRBD1 (6 bases). V was clipped by 6 bases and J by 1 base, with 15 bases between them. The CDR3 runs 15 residues. From germline, CDR1 is SGHVS and CDR2 FNYEAQ. The DNA for the CDR3 is TGTGCCAGCAGTTCGCAGCGGGGGCCGAACACTGAAGCTTTCTTT. Translated, it gives CASSSQRGPNTEAFF.

The chain employs TRBV27 and TRBJ1-1; a weak D match, TRBD1 (6 bases). CDR1 and CDR2 from the germline V gene are MNHEY and SMNVEV (reference sequence). This CDR3 has 14 amino acids. V lost 5 bases and J 1 base, leaving 11 bases between the germline ends. CDR3 loop: CASSPKQGNTEAFF. CDR3 DNA: TGTGCCAGCAGTCCCAAACAGGGGAACACTGAAGCTTTCTTT.

Turning to this clone: Additional DNA sequences in this sample encode the identical CDR3. The V call is TRBV27, the J call TRBJ1-2; D is uncertain. The CDR3 spans 14 residues. Trimming pared 2 bases from V and 2 bases from J, leaving 9 bases between. Germline V gene lookup returns CDR1 MNHEY and CDR2 SMNVEV (reference sequence). The CDR3: CASSLRQANYGYTF. The CDR3 region has the DNA TGTGCCAGCAGTTTACGGCAGGCGAACTATGGCTACACCTTC.

The chain's CDR3 is CASSPTVSTEAFF. The CDR3 DNA reads TGTGCCAGTAGTCCTACGGTGAGCACTGAAGCTTTCTTT. The rearrangement links TRBV19 to TRBJ1-1; no clear D gene. CDR3 length: 13 residues. Germline-derived CDR1 and CDR2 are LNHDA and SQIVND (reference sequence). V dropped 5 bases and J dropped 4 bases, with 11 bases sitting between them.

The chain joins TRBV7-2 to TRBJ1-2; D gene unclear. From germline, CDR1 is SGHTA and CDR2 FQGNSA. CDR3 length equals 17 residues. V lost 1 base and J 8 bases, leaving 23 bases between the germline ends. CDR3 sequence: CASSLVAGLTRNTGYTF. CDR3 in DNA: TGTGCCAGCAGCTTAGTCGCGGGTCTAACACGTAACACCGGCTACACCTTC.

Here the CDR3 DNA reads TGTGCCAGCAGTTCGAGCGGGAAGTCGAACATTCAGTACTTC. Translation gives CASSSSGKSNIQYF. The V and J genes are TRBV28 and TRBJ2-4; 7 nucleotides match TRBD2. The J segment lost 7 bases and the V segment lost 4 bases, leaving 7 bases of the junction unmatched. Germline CDR1 and CDR2: MDHEN and SYDVKM. The CDR3 spans 14 residues.

The chain uses TRBV21-1 and TRBJ2-3; the listed D gene, TRBD2, was not tested against the DNA. TRBV21-1 is designated a pseudogene. The CDR3 is 15 residues long. The CDR3 bases are TGTGCCAGCAGCCTGATCCAGGGACTCACAGATACGCAGTATTTT. It codes for CASSLIQGLTDTQYF.

This clone has a single count. The genes are TRBV6-1 and TRBJ2-3; 7 bases map to TRBD2. J gave up 0 bases and V 7 bases, and 7 bases lay outside the gene matches. Germline CDR1 is MNHNS and CDR2 is SASEGT. This CDR3 is built from 15 residues. CDR3 in amino acids: CASILPSGSTDTQYF. CDR3 coding DNA: TGTGCCAGCATACTCCCTAGCGGTAGCACAGATACGCAGTATTTT.

The chain employs TRBV2 and TRBJ1-4, with D unclear. Germline lookup yields CDR1 SNHLY and CDR2 FYNNEI. This CDR3 is 14 amino acids long. V lost 3 bases and J lost 6, with 11 bases in between. CDR3 nucleotide sequence: TGTGCCAGCAGTGATTCCACAGTCGATGAAAAACTGTTTTTT. Translating gives CASSDSTVDEKLFF.

This clone ranks as medium-sized. The V call is TRBV7-9, the J call TRBJ2-7, with 9 bases that match TRBD2. The CDR3 contains 15 residues. V lost 8 bases, J lost 3 bases, and 11 bases stayed unmatched. Germline CDR1 and CDR2: SEHNR and FQNEAQ (reference sequence). The CDR3 loop is CASSHFSGSIYEQYF. The CDR3 nucleotides read TGTGCCAGCTCTCATTTTAGCGGGAGTATCTACGAGCAGTACTTC.

The V and J genes are TRBV13 and TRBJ2-7; D uncertain. This CDR3 contains 12 residues. The V gene lost 3 bases and the J gene lost 5 bases, with 8 bases spanning the gap. Germline values: CDR1 PRHDT, CDR2 FYEKMQ (reference sequence). The CDR3 region is CASSFMRDEQYF. DNA for the CDR3: TGTGCCAGCAGCTTTATGCGTGACGAGCAGTACTTC.

This chain uses TRBV19 with TRBJ1-5; 7 nucleotides line up with TRBD1. Looked up from germline, CDR1 is LNHDA and CDR2 is SQIVND (reference sequence). V was clipped by 5 bases and J by 4 bases; unmatched bases: 11. CDR3 length: 16 residues. This CDR3 reads CASSSTRTGLNQPQHF. CDR3 DNA: TGTGCCAGTAGTTCAACCCGGACAGGCCTGAATCAGCCCCAGCATTTT.

The chain joins TRBV7-6 to TRBJ2-1; 14 bases map to TRBD2. This CDR3 region has 20 residues. The V segment lost 3 bases and the J segment 1 base; nucleotides outside the gene matches: 11. Germline V gene lookup returns CDR1 SGHVS and CDR2 FNYEAQ. The CDR3: CASSFPPPGTSGSSYNEQFF. The CDR3 DNA sequence: TGTGCCAGCAGCTTCCCCCCTCCCGGGACTAGCGGGAGTTCCTACAATGAGCAGTTCTTC.

This sequence joins TRBV19 and TRBJ1-1; a weak D match, TRBD1 (6 bases). Germline V gives CDR1 LNHDA, CDR2 SQIVND (reference sequence). The CDR3 loop spans 13 amino acids. V dropped 7 bases and J dropped 1 base, with 10 bases sitting between them. CDR3 protein: CASTQGPNTEAFF. The CDR3 nucleotides read TGTGCCAGTACGCAGGGGCCGAACACTGAAGCTTTCTTT.

This chain joins TRBV28 and TRBJ2-3, with D tentatively TRBD1 (6 bases). V gave up 6 bases and J gave up 3 bases, with 16 bases separating them. Germline CDR1 reads MDHEN; CDR2 reads SYDVKM. This CDR3 is built from 15 residues. The chain's CDR3 is CASRPPDRSTDTQYF. In DNA, the CDR3 is TGTGCCAGCAGACCCCCCGACAGGTCGACAGATACGCAGTATTTT.

The count of this clone is one. The V gene is TRBV7-9, the J gene TRBJ2-5; 7 positions agree with TRBD1. CDR3 length: 15 amino acids. V dropped 2 bases and J dropped 5; count of bases not matched to a gene: 8. The V gene's germline CDR1 is SEHNR and CDR2 FQNEAQ (reference sequence). CDR3 nucleotides: TGTGCCAGCAGCTTAAAGCAGGGGGTTTGGGAGACCCAGTACTTC. Encoded protein: CASSLKQGVWETQYF.

The chain has TRBV9 and TRBJ2-3; 9 positions agree with TRBD2. Trimming cost V 4 bases and J 4 bases; bases outside gene matches: 13. The CDR3 is 17 amino acids. Germline values: CDR1 SGDLS, CDR2 YYNGEE. This CDR3 is CASSNYVAGDSADTQYF. The CDR3 bases are TGTGCCAGCAGCAATTATGTAGCGGGAGATTCGGCAGATACGCAGTATTTT.

This rearrangement joins TRBV7-9 to TRBJ1-4, with TRBD1 matching over 7 bases. The CDR3 spans 14 residues. With 2 bases clipped from V and 8 bases from J, the junction kept 5 bases outside the gene matches. Per germline, CDR1 SEHNR and CDR2 FQNEAQ (reference sequence). CDR3 in amino acids: CASSLQGVGEKLFF. The CDR3 region has the DNA TGTGCCAGCAGCTTACAGGGGGTTGGGGAAAAACTGTTTTTT.

This clone was detected only a few times. The gene calls are TRBV7-9 and TRBJ2-7; TRBD2 matches at 8 bases. V shed 5 bases and J 6 bases; nucleotides not matched to a gene: 6. Germline V gene data show CDR1 as SEHNR and CDR2 as FQNEAQ (reference sequence). The CDR3 loop spans 13 amino acids. CDR3 residues: CASSGSGSAEQYF. CDR3 nucleotide sequence: TGTGCCAGCAGCGGAAGCGGGAGTGCCGAGCAGTACTTC.

The chain couples TRBV27 to TRBJ1-2; D is possibly TRBD1 (5 bases). The V end lost 6 bases, the J end lost 1 base, and 18 bases lay between the germline ends. This CDR3 is built from 16 residues. The germline V gene has CDR1 MNHEY and CDR2 SMNVEV (reference sequence). CDR3 residues: CASSRSGGALNYGYTF. DNA of the CDR3: TGTGCCAGCAGCCGTTCTGGAGGGGCCCTTAACTATGGCTACACCTTC.

The chain has TRBV4-1 and TRBJ1-2, with no clear D. CDR3 length: 14 amino acids. Deletions cut 5 bases from V and 4 bases from J, with 14 bases between. Germline CDR1 MGHRA, CDR2 YSYEKL. CDR3 sequence (DNA): TGCGCCAGCAGCTTAGGACGGGAAATCTATGGCTACACCTTC. Amino acid sequence: CASSLGREIYGYTF.

This clone was detected only a few times. This sequence joins TRBV6-1 and TRBJ2-7, with D possibly being TRBD1 (5 bases). Germline CDR1 MNHNS, CDR2 SASEGT. The CDR3 totals 17 residues. Deletions cut 3 bases from V and 5 bases from J, with 23 bases between. The CDR3 sequence is CASSESQGGIKIHEQYF. The CDR3 DNA reads TGTGCCAGCAGTGAGAGCCAGGGTGGGATTAAGATCCACGAGCAGTACTTC.

The chain uses TRBV5-1 and TRBJ1-4, with TRBD1 matching over 9 bases. V trimming: 3 bases; J trimming: 5 bases; junction bases outside the gene matches: 5. CDR3 length: 15 amino acids. CDR1 SGHRS and CDR2 YFSETQ come from the germline V gene. The CDR3 DNA reads TGCGCCAGCAGCTCGTCCGGGACAGGGAATGAAAAACTGTTTTTT. Translated, it gives CASSSSGTGNEKLFF.